This T cell receptor (beta chain) was obtained from a study of synovial regulatory T cells in juvenile arthritis. The overall study: More than 5 patients were on methotrexate and three were untreated.

The protocol was immunoSEQ multiplex PCR, while the TCRdb copy is restricted to in-frame clones and leaves out a portion. The sample includes around 9,500 clones. About this clone itself: Its antigen is as yet unknown.

Regarding the study as a whole: Compared with other blood Treg cells, inflammation-associated Treg cells had reduced TCR diversity. Across patients, iaTreg TCR repertoires were mostly private, partly shared with synovial Teff and blood CPL.

This sequence originates from a donor younger than 35 with juvenile idiopathic arthritis. Sequencing was carried out using Treg cells from blood. Subset: remaining (HLA-DR-negative) circulating blood Treg cells.

CDR3 protein: CASSQDPGRLTDTQYF. The chain employs TRBV4-1 and TRBJ2-3; TCRdb reports TRBD2, a call that lacks DNA to check it against. The germline gives CDR1 MGHRA, CDR2 YSYEKL. This CDR3 comprises 16 residues. The DNA is unrecorded.